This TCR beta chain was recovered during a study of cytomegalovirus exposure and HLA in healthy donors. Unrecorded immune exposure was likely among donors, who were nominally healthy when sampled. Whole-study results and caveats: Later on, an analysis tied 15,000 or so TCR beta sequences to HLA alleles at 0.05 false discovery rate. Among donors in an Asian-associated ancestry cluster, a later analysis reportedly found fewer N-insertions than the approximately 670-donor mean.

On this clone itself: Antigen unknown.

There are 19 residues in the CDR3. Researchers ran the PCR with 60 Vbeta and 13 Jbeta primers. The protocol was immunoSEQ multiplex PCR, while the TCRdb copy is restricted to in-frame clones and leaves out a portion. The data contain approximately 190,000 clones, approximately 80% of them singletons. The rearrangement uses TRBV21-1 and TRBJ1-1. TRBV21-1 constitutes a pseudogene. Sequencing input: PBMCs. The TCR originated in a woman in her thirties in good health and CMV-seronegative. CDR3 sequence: CASSKAGRGQGGGLGEAFF. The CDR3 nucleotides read TGTGCCAGCAGCAAAGCGGGGAGGGGGCAAGGGGGGGGACTAGGTGAAGCTTTCTTT.